Sequencing of this T cell receptor beta chain was carried out in a study of CD8 T cells in ankylosing spondylitis. The V gene end was trimmed by 5 bases and the J gene end by 3 bases; junction bases not matched to a gene: 8. Looked up from germline, CDR1 is SNHLY and CDR2 is FYNNEI. This CDR3 has 15 residues. Construction of TCR beta libraries was performed using quantitative 5'-RACE with molecular barcodes. TCRdb re-analysed the 5' RACE reads in MiXCR, keeping a single row per CDR3 protein. The data contain fewer than 550,000 distinct CDR3 sequences, 5.3% of them seen just once; the ten biggest clones take up roughly 3.5%. Whole-study findings and limits: According to the report, clones linked to the disease were significantly enriched in matched synovial fluid samples taken from ankylosing spondylitis patients. Ankylosing spondylitis blood seemed to carry a telltale TCR beta motif made of roughly eight highly homologous variants. Prior literature has documented some motif variants in synovial fluid and blood from reactive arthritis.

About this clonotype: Its specificity is not known.

The rearrangement joins TRBV2 to TRBJ2-5, with 8 positions matching TRBD1. This TCR came from a male donor with ankylosing spondylitis. The material sequenced was blood, either unsorted or a sorted T cell fraction (not recorded which). CDR3 residues: CASSRDRRREETQYF. The CDR3 bases are TGTGCCAGCAGTAGGGACAGGAGGCGGGAAGAGACCCAGTACTTC.